This T cell receptor (beta chain) was profiled in a study of T cells in Graves' hyperthyroidism and ophthalmopathy (dated by TCRdb to the late 2010s). Notes on the research overall: To identify TCR V-J signatures that set the groups apart, the researchers used a discovery cohort of 90 to 100 patients, made up of 40 to 45 with Graves' ophthalmopathy and approximately 57 with stable Graves' hyperthyroidism. Once sampling was done, hyperthyroidism patients were given methimazole at a starting dose of 30 mg daily, whereas ophthalmopathy patients were given high-dose intravenous methylprednisolone. The paper reports TCR Vbeta CDR3 sequencing of roughly 140 peripheral blood samples: 40 to 45 ophthalmopathy, roughly 74 hyperthyroidism and some 17 progressor patients. Thyroid tissue and blood T-cell repertoires from roughly 6 Graves' hyperthyroidism patients were also compared in the study. An independent validation cohort of around 19 hyperthyroidism patients and about 15 patients who later progressed to ophthalmopathy tested prospective prediction of ophthalmopathy. The approximately 90 discovery patients were divided at random into training and test sets in a 7:3 ratio. Overall study results and their limits: During validation, the model predicted progression to ophthalmopathy a median of about 6.5 months ahead of onset, with around 65% sensitivity and almost 75% specificity. In cross-validation, a model built on a 13 V-J signature told ophthalmopathy apart from stable hyperthyroidism with just under 90% sensitivity and about 81% specificity, and in testing the same model reached 80%/75%. Most expanded thyroid clonotypes (frequency above 0.001) were also found in blood, which suggests that blood repertoires may mirror thyroid immune responses. Sample size was not statistically predetermined, and blinding of investigators to group allocation was not performed.

Notes on this clonotype: What this receptor recognizes is not known. Germline is not matched at one junction end, which may reflect a read error.

Patients with uncontrolled infections, other autoimmune diseases, pregnancy or lactation were excluded. Diagnoses were established on the basis of clinical symptoms, serum thyroxine and TRAb, thyroid ultrasound, and orbital computed tomography. Trizol reagent was used to extract total RNA, and RNA quality was then checked on an Agilent 2100 Bioanalyzer. The TCR beta CDR3 regions were amplified from the RNA transcripts. A first-round RT-PCR of the TCR CDR3 used the HTBI primer set with the Qiagen OneStep RT-PCR kit. Libraries were constructed in a second round of multiplex PCR, after which size selection and purification were carried out. The libraries were sequenced on an Illumina HiSeq2000 using paired-end 100 bp reads. The paper's processing steps were these. SOAPnuke was used to process the raw data, removing reads that contained adapters or uncalled bases, had a mean Phred below 15, or lacked an exact match to the constant primer or identifier. High-quality paired reads were merged using COPE v1.2.5, and each unique nucleotide sequence was defined as a clonotype. Clonotypes were aligned to IMGT TRBV, TRBD and TRBJ reference segments using MiTCR v1.1. The analysis was restricted to V-J combinations with a frequency above 0.0001, which together covered over 99% of the repertoires. The TCS score was defined as F50 (clonal expansion) divided by E x V (chaos), with BLOSUM62-based TCRdist calculated between CDR3 peptides within each V-J. Welch's t-statistics and random forest reduced several hundred V-J features to 13, which were used in a naive Bayes classifier (R e1071). The Morisita-Horn index was used to measure how similar the thyroid and blood repertoires were. In-frame beta chains were kept once TCRdb had trimmed the public reads at Q25 with fastp and called clones with MiXCR. Under each unique CDR3 protein, matching rows form one entry showing the most common genes and DNA. The V and J calls and clone size are TCRdb's, not the authors'. Within this sample are around 600,000 distinct CDR3 sequences, with about 45% of them counted one time only. The top ten hold 7% to 7.5% of the sample.

Its CDR3 holds 14 amino acids, cysteine through phenylalanine. The retained sequence is limited to the CDR3, 42 bases, with the frame set at the first base. Reading the germline V gene gives CDR1 MNHEY and CDR2 SVGAGI. The V and J genes are TRBV6-5 and TRBJ2-7, with TRBD1 perhaps the D gene, on 5 matching bases. The sequencing input was peripheral blood or thyroid tissue (not recorded which). The sequence was obtained from an adult man with Graves' disease, either hyperthyroidism or ophthalmopathy (not recorded which). For the CDR3, the sequence is CAISDSSLGYEQYF. The nucleotides are TGTGCCATCAGTGACAGTTCCCTGGGATACGAGCAGTACTTC.